This record covers a single TCR beta chain. Its specificity is not known. Healthy bone marrow donors made up the cohort. The sample comes from a study of cytomegalovirus exposure and HLA in healthy donors. Study-wide results and limits: Several of the most significant clusters appeared, in a later analysis, to be linked to common viral pathogens. For most TCR sequences rarity was the rule, although some public TCRs occurred in many donors.

60 Vbeta and 13 Jbeta primers were used in PCR. Using immunoSEQ multiplex PCR, the repertoire was profiled, and TCRdb retains in-frame clones only, with some absent. The sample has about 160,000 clones; 80% to 85% are singletons. This clonotype originated in a boy aged 2-9 years in good health and CMV-seronegative. Input material: PBMCs.

The CDR3 here is CASSVQGAAGYTF. The CDR3 nucleotides read TGTGCCAGCAGTGTACAGGGGGCGGCTGGCTACACCTTC. V is TRBV28 and J is TRBJ1-2; 9 bases line up with TRBD1. This CDR3 has 13 amino acids. V lost 5 bases, J lost 7 bases, and 5 bases stayed unmatched. From germline, CDR1 is MDHEN and CDR2 SYDVKM.